This is a list of T cell receptor beta chains from one sample in a study of blood T cell repertoires in COVID-19. Profiling relied on immunoSEQ multiplex PCR, and the TCRdb table lists in-frame clones only, not all of them. Of approximately 190,000 clones listed, around 86% are singletons. Sequencing used PBMCs or T cells enriched from blood (not recorded which). These receptors were taken from a woman aged 40 to 50 in a cohort exposed to, infected with or recovered from COVID-19 (not recorded which). The CDR3 runs from the conserved cysteine through the conserved F or W. The D gene is left open where the match is weak. The size entry is marked missing in some rows and otherwise reads once, few, many or a size class.

TRBJ2-5	.	TRBV6-5	.	CASSLGEGRGETQYF	TGTGCCAGCAGTTTGGGAGAGGGCCGAGGGGAGACCCAGTACTTC
TRBJ1-4	.	TRBV6-5	TRBD1	CASSYYSGDSNEKLFF	TGTGCCAGCAGTTACTACTCTGGGGACAGTAATGAAAAACTGTTTTTT
TRBJ2-1	.	TRBV4-2	.	CASSQERGVNEQFF	TGTGCCAGCAGCCAAGAAAGGGGTGTCAATGAGCAGTTCTTC
TRBJ1-1	once	TRBV4-3	.	CASSQDPGLYTEAFF	TGCGCCAGCAGCCAAGATCCAGGGTTGTACACTGAAGCTTTCTTT
TRBJ2-1	.	TRBV3-1/TRBV3-2	TRBD2	CASSRKLAGVNNEQFF	TGTGCCAGCAGCCGGAAACTAGCGGGAGTAAACAATGAGCAGTTCTTC
TRBJ2-3	.	TRBV19	TRBD1	CASSIGQGTDTQYF	TGTGCCAGTAGTATAGGACAGGGTACCGATACGCAGTATTTT
TRBJ1-4	.	TRBV19	TRBD1	CASTPTGADREKLFF	TGTGCCAGTACCCCGACAGGGGCAGATCGAGAAAAACTGTTTTTT
TRBJ2-3	.	TRBV9	TRBD1	CASSVGQGKDTQYF	TGTGCCAGCAGCGTGGGACAGGGGAAGGATACGCAGTATTTT
TRBJ1-2	.	TRBV10-3	TRBD1	CAISEPPGTGVGYANYGYTF	TGTGCCATCAGCGAACCCCCCGGGACAGGGGTCGGCTATGCTAACTATGGCTACACCTTC
TRBJ2-1	.	TRBV7-6	.	CASSHPDSPNEQFF	TGTGCCAGCAGCCACCCGGACAGTCCCAATGAGCAGTTCTTC
TRBJ2-1	.	TRBV11-2	.	CASSSPAGRTTYNEQFF	TGTGCCAGCAGCTCACCCGCGGGACGAACCACCTACAATGAGCAGTTCTTC
TRBJ1-1	.	TRBV5-1	.	CASTGGGTEAFF	TGCGCCAGCACCGGCGGAGGCACTGAAGCTTTCTTT
TRBJ2-1	.	TRBV5-5	.	CASSGTQYNEQFF	TGTGCCAGCAGCGGGACTCAATACAATGAGCAGTTCTTC
TRBJ1-2	.	TRBV11-3	TRBD1	CASSLVGQNYGYTF	TGTGCCAGCAGCTTAGTGGGACAGAACTATGGCTACACCTTC
TRBJ2-3	.	TRBV3-1/TRBV3-2	.	CASSQMIGTDTQYF	TGTGCCAGCAGCCAAATGATAGGCACAGATACGCAGTATTTT
TRBJ2-3	.	TRBV7-5	.	CVRSLEGRAPDTQYF	TGTGTCAGAAGCTTAGAGGGGAGGGCCCCAGATACGCAGTATTTT
TRBJ2-2	.	TRBV6-4	TRBD1	CASSDSVGGGTGELFF	TGTGCCAGCAGTGACTCTGTAGGGGGCGGCACCGGGGAGCTGTTTTTT
TRBJ1-5	.	TRBV10-2	.	CASSGVGVDNQPQHF	TGCGCCAGCAGTGGGGTCGGGGTTGACAATCAGCCCCAGCATTTT
TRBJ1-5	.	TRBV4-1	.	CASSQRNYGSNQPQHF	TGCGCCAGCAGCCAGAGGAACTATGGTAGCAATCAGCCCCAGCATTTT
TRBJ2-1	once	TRBV10-1	TRBD2	CASSVSSREGRNNEQFF	TGCGCCAGCAGTGTCTCTTCGCGGGAGGGCCGTAACAATGAGCAGTTCTTC
TRBJ2-1	.	TRBV9	.	CASSVRGLSYNEQFF	TGTGCCAGCAGCGTAAGAGGACTGAGCTACAATGAGCAGTTCTTC
TRBJ2-5	.	TRBV3-1/TRBV3-2	TRBD2	CASSQPGWTSGGARETQYF	TGTGCCAGCAGCCAACCGGGATGGACTAGCGGGGGGGCCCGCGAGACCCAGTACTTC
TRBJ1-1	.	TRBV19	.	CASSIPRGNTEAFF	TGTGCCAGTAGTATTCCCAGGGGGAACACTGAAGCTTTCTTT